This is a list of T cell receptor beta chains from one sample in a study of cytomegalovirus exposure and HLA in healthy donors. The repertoire was sequenced with immunoSEQ multiplex PCR; TCRdb's copy has only in-frame clones and lacks some. The sample records about 140,000 clones, roughly four fifths being singletons. The specimen was PBMCs. Receptors originate from a man aged 25 to 40 in good health and CMV-seropositive. The CDR3 runs from the conserved cysteine through the conserved F or W. A D gene is named only where the DNA matches it firmly. Expanded clones are given a class, and other clones once, few, many or no size at all.

clone size | J gene | D gene | V gene | CDR3 protein | CDR3 DNA
- | TRBJ2-3 | TRBD2 | TRBV19 | CASSIGSGGRRTDTQYF | TGTGCCAGTAGTATCGGGAGCGGGGGGCGACGCACAGATACGCAGTATTTT
- | TRBJ2-7 | - | TRBV5-6 | CASSSGGRGEQYF | TGTGCCAGCAGCTCGGGGGGCCGCGGCGAGCAGTACTTC
- | TRBJ2-7 | TRBD2 | TRBV27 | CASSWTSESSYEQYF | TGTGCCAGCAGTTGGACTAGCGAGAGCTCCTACGAGCAGTACTTC
once | TRBJ2-3 | - | TRBV5-6 | CASSLRRNTDTQYF | TGTGCCAGCAGCTTGCGGAGGAACACAGATACGCAGTATTTT
- | TRBJ2-3 | TRBD2 | TRBV9 | CASSGGGALAGGDTDTQYF | TGTGCCAGCAGCGGCGGAGGGGCTTTAGCGGGAGGGGACACAGATACGCAGTATTTT
- | TRBJ2-3 | - | TRBV2 | CASSEVGATDTQYF | TGTGCCAGCAGTGAAGTGGGGGCCACAGATACGCAGTATTTT
once | TRBJ2-7 | - | TRBV7-6 | CASSPRPGEQYF | TGTGCCAGCAGCCCCCGCCCGGGCGAGCAGTACTTC
once | TRBJ1-1 | - | TRBV5-1 | CASSFSGDTEAFF | TGCGCCAGCTCCTTTTCAGGGGACACTGAAGCTTTCTTT
once | TRBJ1-2 | TRBD1 | TRBV19 | CASIKQGFDGYTF | TGTGCCAGTATTAAACAGGGGTTTGATGGCTACACCTTC
- | TRBJ1-3 | - | TRBV9 | CASSGGQGFGNTIYF | TGTGCCAGCAGCGGGGGGCAGGGATTTGGAAACACCATATATTTT
- | TRBJ1-2 | - | TRBV11-3 | CASSVAGAGYGYTF | TGTGCCAGCAGCGTAGCAGGGGCTGGTTATGGCTACACCTTC
- | TRBJ1-4 | TRBD1 | TRBV19 | CASSMTGGIEKLFF | TGTGCCAGTAGTATGACAGGGGGCATCGAAAAACTGTTTTTT
- | TRBJ2-5 | - | TRBV2 | CATVYPSRGAETQYF | TGTGCCACCGTATACCCTAGCCGGGGAGCAGAGACCCAGTACTTC
- | TRBJ1-2 | - | TRBV6-1 | CASSDTVRSYGYTF | TGTGCCAGCAGTGATACGGTGAGATCCTATGGCTACACCTTC
- | TRBJ2-3 | TRBD2 | TRBV11-2 | CASSFIAGFTDTQYF | TGTGCCAGCAGCTTTATAGCGGGGTTCACAGATACGCAGTATTTT
few | TRBJ1-3 | - | TRBV6-5 | CASSYSIGIGNTIYF | TGTGCCAGCAGTTACTCGATTGGCATTGGAAACACCATATATTTT
- | TRBJ2-3 | - | TRBV20-1 | CSARDTQYF | TGCAGTGCGAGGGATACGCAGTATTTT
- | TRBJ2-5 | TRBD1 | TRBV19 | CASSIGDRETQYF | TGTGCCAGTAGTATAGGGGACAGGGAGACCCAGTACTTC
- | TRBJ1-4 | TRBD1 | TRBV6-5 | CASRDRGTNEKLFF | TGTGCCAGCAGGGACAGGGGAACTAATGAAAAACTGTTTTTT
- | TRBJ2-5 | - | TRBV9 | CASSVGGVQETQYF | TGTGCCAGCAGCGTAGGGGGGGTCCAAGAGACCCAGTACTTC
- | TRBJ1-1 | TRBD1 | TRBV5-4 | CASSFFTGVNTEAFF | TGTGCCAGCAGCTTCTTTACAGGGGTGAACACTGAAGCTTTCTTT
- | TRBJ2-3 | - | TRBV4-2 | CASSQGSGDTSTQYF | TGTGCCAGCAGCCAAGGGTCCGGGGACACTAGTACGCAGTATTTT
- | TRBJ2-1 | - | TRBV6-5 | CASSRTASYNEQFF | TGTGCCAGCAGTCGGACAGCCTCCTACAATGAGCAGTTCTTC
- | TRBJ1-4 | - | TRBV5-1 | CASSLDSGGEKLFF | TGCGCCAGCAGCTTGGACTCGGGAGGTGAAAAACTGTTTTTT
once | TRBJ2-2 | TRBD1 | TRBV13 | CASSQYRGLGTGELFF | TGTGCCAGCAGCCAATACAGGGGTTTGGGCACCGGGGAGCTGTTTTTT
- | TRBJ2-7 | - | TRBV21-1 | CASRTAYEQYF | TGTGCCAGCAGAACAGCCTACGAGCAGTACTTC
- | TRBJ2-7 | - | TRBV19 | CASSPGKYEQYF | TGTGCCAGTAGTCCGGGAAAGTACGAGCAGTACTTC
- | TRBJ2-7 | TRBD1 | TRBV7-8 | CASSLPGTDTYEQYF | TGTGCCAGCAGCTTACCGGGGACAGATACCTACGAGCAGTACTTC
- | TRBJ2-7 | TRBD1 | TRBV11-2 | CASSFAGGYEQYF | TGTGCCAGCAGCTTTGCAGGGGGCTACGAGCAGTACTTC
- | TRBJ2-3 | TRBD2 | TRBV28 | CASSSGLGGGTDTQYF | TGTGCCAGCAGTTCCGGACTAGGAGGGGGCACAGATACGCAGTATTTT
- | TRBJ2-7 | - | TRBV7-2 | CASSPQGTVEQYF | TGTGCCAGCAGCCCCCAGGGTACGGTAGAGCAGTACTTC
- | TRBJ2-7 | TRBD2 | TRBV7-9 | CASSLEAGGSYEQYF | TGTGCCAGCAGCTTAGAGGCGGGAGGTTCCTACGAGCAGTACTTC
- | TRBJ1-2 | - | TRBV28 | CASSLRGIGYTF | TGTGCCAGCAGTTTACGAGGAATCGGCTACACCTTC
- | TRBJ1-2 | TRBD1 | TRBV5-4 | CASSPPDRGPAGYTF | TGTGCCAGCAGCCCACCGGACAGGGGGCCGGCTGGCTACACCTTC
- | TRBJ2-7 | - | TRBV5-5 | CASTFGASSEQYF | TGTGCCAGCACCTTCGGAGCCTCTAGCGAGCAGTACTTC
- | TRBJ1-5 | TRBD1 | TRBV28 | CASSLWTGALRNQPQHF | TGTGCCAGCAGTTTATGGACAGGGGCTTTGCGCAATCAGCCCCAGCATTTT
- | TRBJ2-7 | - | TRBV9 | CASSVGEASIHEQYF | TGTGCCAGCAGCGTAGGAGAAGCTAGTATCCACGAGCAGTACTTC
once | TRBJ1-3 | - | TRBV30 | CAWRGEGRGNTIYF | TGTGCCTGGAGGGGGGAGGGTAGGGGAAACACCATATATTTT
- | TRBJ1-3 | - | TRBV9 | CASSGGYTIYF | TGTGCCAGCAGCGGAGGGTACACCATATATTTT
once | TRBJ2-7 | TRBD1 | TRBV30 | CAWSATGGDEQYF | TGTGCCTGGAGTGCGACAGGGGGGGACGAGCAGTACTTC
- | TRBJ2-2 | - | TRBV5-1 | CASSWGGAGTGELFF | TGCGCCAGCAGCTGGGGGGGCGCGGGTACCGGGGAGCTGTTTTTT
- | TRBJ2-1 | - | TRBV7-2 | CASRQNGQYNEQFF | TGTGCCAGCAGGCAGAATGGACAGTACAATGAGCAGTTCTTC
- | TRBJ2-3 | TRBD2 | TRBV25-1 | CASSQTGGRGDTQYF | TGTGCCAGCAGTCAAACGGGAGGGCGGGGAGATACGCAGTATTTT
- | TRBJ2-1 | - | TRBV5-6 | CASSFGQLSNEQFF | TGTGCCAGCAGCTTCGGACAGCTCAGCAATGAGCAGTTCTTC
- | TRBJ2-1 | TRBD1 | TRBV7-6 | CASSFQGAPSSYNEQFF | TGTGCCAGCAGCTTCCAGGGGGCCCCGAGCTCCTACAATGAGCAGTTCTTC
- | TRBJ2-7 | - | TRBV28 | CASSKTGSSYEQYF | TGTGCCAGCAGTAAGACAGGTAGCTCCTACGAGCAGTACTTC
- | TRBJ2-7 | TRBD1 | TRBV5-6 | CASSFPTGRYEQYF | TGTGCCAGCAGCTTCCCGACAGGGAGATACGAGCAGTACTTC
- | TRBJ2-2 | - | TRBV5-4 | CATDEGTGELFF | TGTGCCACGGACGAGGGCACCGGGGAGCTGTTTTTT
- | TRBJ1-3 | - | TRBV5-1 | CASSLGDPGDTIYF | TGCGCCAGCAGCTTGGGTGACCCGGGGGACACCATATATTTT
- | TRBJ2-1 | TRBD2 | TRBV18 | CASSDYSGGAYNEQFF | TGTGCCAGCTCTGATTATAGCGGGGGGGCTTACAATGAGCAGTTCTTC
- | TRBJ2-1 | - | TRBV19 | CASSIGRGGRSYNEQFF | TGTGCCAGTAGTATAGGCCGAGGCGGAAGATCCTACAATGAGCAGTTCTTC